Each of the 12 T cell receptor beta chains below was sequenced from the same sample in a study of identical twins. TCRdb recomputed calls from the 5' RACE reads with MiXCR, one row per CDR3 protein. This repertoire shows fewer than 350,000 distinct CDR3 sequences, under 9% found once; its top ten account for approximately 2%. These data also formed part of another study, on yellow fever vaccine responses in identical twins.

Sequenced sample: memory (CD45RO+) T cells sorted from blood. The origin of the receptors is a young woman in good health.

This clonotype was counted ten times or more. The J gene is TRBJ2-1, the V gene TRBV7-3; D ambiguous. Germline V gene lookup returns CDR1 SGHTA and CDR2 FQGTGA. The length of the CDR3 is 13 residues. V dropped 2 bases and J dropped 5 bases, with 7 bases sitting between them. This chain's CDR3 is CASSLLVNNEQFF. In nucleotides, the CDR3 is TGTGCCAGCAGCTTATTGGTAAACAATGAGCAGTTCTTC.

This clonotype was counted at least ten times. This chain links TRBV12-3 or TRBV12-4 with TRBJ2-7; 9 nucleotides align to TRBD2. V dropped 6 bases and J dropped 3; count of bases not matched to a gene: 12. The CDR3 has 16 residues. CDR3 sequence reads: CASSPMGLAGRYEQYF. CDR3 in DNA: TGTGCCAGCAGCCCCATGGGGCTAGCGGGACGCTACGAGCAGTACTTC.

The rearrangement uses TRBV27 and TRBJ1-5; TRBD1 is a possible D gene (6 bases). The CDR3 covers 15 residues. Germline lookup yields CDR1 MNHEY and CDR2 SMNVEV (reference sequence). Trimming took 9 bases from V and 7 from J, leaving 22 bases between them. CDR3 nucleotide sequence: TGTGCCAGTTCTCCGCGGACAGCCGGCGGGCAGCCCCAGCATTTT. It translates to CASSPRTAGGQPQHF.

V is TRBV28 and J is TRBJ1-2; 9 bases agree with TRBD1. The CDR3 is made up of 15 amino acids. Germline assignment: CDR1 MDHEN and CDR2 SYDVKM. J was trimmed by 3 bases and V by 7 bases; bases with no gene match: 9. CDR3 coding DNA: TGTGCCAGCATCGCCCCCGACAGGGGGGACTATGGCTACACCTTC. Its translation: CASIAPDRGDYGYTF.

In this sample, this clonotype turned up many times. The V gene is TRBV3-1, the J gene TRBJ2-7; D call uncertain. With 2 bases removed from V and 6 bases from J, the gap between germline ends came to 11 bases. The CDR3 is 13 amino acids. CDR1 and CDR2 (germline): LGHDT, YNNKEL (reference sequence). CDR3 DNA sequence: TGTGCCAGCAGCCAATCGGCAGAGCGCGAGCAGTACTTC. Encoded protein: CASSQSAEREQYF.

Written as DNA, the CDR3 is TGTGCCAGCAGTGAATTATCCGGGACCGGGGAGCTGTTTTTT. This encodes CASSELSGTGELFF. The rearrangement joins TRBV6-1 to TRBJ2-2, with D unresolved. Trimming cost V 2 bases and J 5 bases, with 9 bases left between them. The CDR3 consists of 14 residues. Germline V lookup: CDR1 MNHNS, CDR2 SASEGT.

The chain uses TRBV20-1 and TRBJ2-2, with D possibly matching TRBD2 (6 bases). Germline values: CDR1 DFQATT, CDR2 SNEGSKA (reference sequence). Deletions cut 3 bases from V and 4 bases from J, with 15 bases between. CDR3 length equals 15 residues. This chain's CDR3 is CSARKAGSITGELFF. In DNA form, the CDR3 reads TGCAGTGCTAGGAAGGCGGGGTCCATCACCGGGGAGCTGTTTTTT.

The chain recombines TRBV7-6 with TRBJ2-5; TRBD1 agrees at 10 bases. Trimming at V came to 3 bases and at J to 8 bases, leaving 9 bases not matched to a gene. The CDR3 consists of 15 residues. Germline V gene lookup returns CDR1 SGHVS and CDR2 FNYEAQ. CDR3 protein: CASSFGTGAKNTQYF. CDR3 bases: TGTGCCAGCAGCTTCGGGACAGGGGCTAAGAATACCCAGTACTTC.

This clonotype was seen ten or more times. Written as DNA, the CDR3 is TGTGCCACCAGCAGAGGGTTTCCGCTAACAGGGAAAGAGCAGTTCTTC. Amino acids: CATSRGFPLTGKEQFF. The V gene is TRBV15, the J gene TRBJ2-1; possibly TRBD1 for D (6 bases). V lost 1 base and J 10 bases, leaving 20 bases between the germline ends. The CDR3 runs to 16 residues. CDR1 is LNHNV and CDR2 is YYDKDF in the germline V gene (reference sequence). The full variable domain, completed using reference TRBV15 and TRBJ2-1, is DAMVIQNPRYQVTQFGKPVTLSCSQTLNHNVMYWYQQKSSQAPKLLFHYYDKDFNNEADTPDNFQSRRPNTSFCFLDIRSPGLGDTAMYLCATSRGFPLTGKEQFFGPGTRLTVL.

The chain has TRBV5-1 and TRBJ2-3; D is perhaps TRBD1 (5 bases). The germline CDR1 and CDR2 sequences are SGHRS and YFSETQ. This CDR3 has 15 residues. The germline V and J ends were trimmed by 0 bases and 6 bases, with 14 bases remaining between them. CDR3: CASSLVGQVTDTQYF. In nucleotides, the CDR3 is TGCGCCAGCAGCTTGGTGGGGCAGGTGACGGATACGCAGTATTTT.

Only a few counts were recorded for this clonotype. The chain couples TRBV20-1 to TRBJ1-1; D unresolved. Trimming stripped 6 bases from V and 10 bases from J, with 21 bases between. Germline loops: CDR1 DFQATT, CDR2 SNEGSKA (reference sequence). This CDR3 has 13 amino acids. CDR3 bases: TGCAGTGCCAGATGGGATACCCGAGGTGGAGCTTTCTTT. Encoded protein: CSARWDTRGGAFF.

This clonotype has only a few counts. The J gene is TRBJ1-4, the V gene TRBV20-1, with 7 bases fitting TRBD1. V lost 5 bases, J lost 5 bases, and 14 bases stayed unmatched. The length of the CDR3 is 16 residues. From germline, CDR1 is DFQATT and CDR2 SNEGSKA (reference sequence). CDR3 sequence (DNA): TGCAGTGCTCCTGGACAGGTCAGGGGTCGAAATGAAAAACTGTTTTTT. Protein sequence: CSAPGQVRGRNEKLFF.